This T cell receptor (beta chain) was sequenced during a study of shared clonotypes between healthy human individuals. Whole-study findings and limits: Non-shared clonotypes had lower generation probabilities than clonotypes shared by all four sorted-subset donors.

The germline V gene encodes CDR1 LNHDA and CDR2 SQIVND (reference sequence). V was pared by 3 bases and J by 3 bases, with 8 bases between. This CDR3 is 13 amino acids long. Only a few counts were recorded for this clone. Its specificity is unknown. The authors split each subset's genomic DNA evenly across several immunoSEQ plates. Sequenced by immunoSEQ multiplex PCR; TCRdb stores in-frame clones only, minus some. The sample contains approximately 2.1 million clones, approximately 93% of which appear only once. The rearrangement uses TRBV19 and TRBJ1-1; D ambiguous. This TCR derives from a man in his late teens or twenties in good health. Some clones in this sample may be carry-over from other donors' samples. Sequenced input: naive CD4+ T cells from PBMCs. Specified subset: CD45RA+ positively selected. In DNA, the CDR3 is TGTGCCAGTAGTATCGATTGGTACACTGAAGCTTTCTTT. Its translation is CASSIDWYTEAFF.